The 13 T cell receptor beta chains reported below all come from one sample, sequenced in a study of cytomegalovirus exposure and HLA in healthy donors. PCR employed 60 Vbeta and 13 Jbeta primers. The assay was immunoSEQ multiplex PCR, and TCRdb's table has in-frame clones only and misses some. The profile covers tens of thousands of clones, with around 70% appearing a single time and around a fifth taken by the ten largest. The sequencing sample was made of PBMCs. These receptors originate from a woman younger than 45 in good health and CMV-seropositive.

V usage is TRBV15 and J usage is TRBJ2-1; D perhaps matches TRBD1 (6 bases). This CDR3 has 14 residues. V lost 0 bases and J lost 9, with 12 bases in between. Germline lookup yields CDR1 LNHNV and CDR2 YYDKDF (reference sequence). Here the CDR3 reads CATSRDTGLPEQFF. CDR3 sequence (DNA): TGTGCCACCAGCAGAGATACAGGGTTGCCTGAGCAGTTCTTC.

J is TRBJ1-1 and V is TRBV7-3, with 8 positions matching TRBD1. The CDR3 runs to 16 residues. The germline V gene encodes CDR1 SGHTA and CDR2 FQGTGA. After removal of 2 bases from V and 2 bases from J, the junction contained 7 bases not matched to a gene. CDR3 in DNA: TGTGCCAGCAGCTTATTTGGGACAGGAGGAAACACTGAAGCTTTCTTT. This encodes CASSLFGTGGNTEAFF.

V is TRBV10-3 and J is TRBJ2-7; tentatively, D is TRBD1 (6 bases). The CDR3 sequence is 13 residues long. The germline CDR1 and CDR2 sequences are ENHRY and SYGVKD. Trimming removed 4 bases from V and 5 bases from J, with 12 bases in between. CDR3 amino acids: CAISVSGDHEQYF. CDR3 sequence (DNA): TGTGCCATCAGTGTTTCAGGGGACCACGAGCAGTACTTC.

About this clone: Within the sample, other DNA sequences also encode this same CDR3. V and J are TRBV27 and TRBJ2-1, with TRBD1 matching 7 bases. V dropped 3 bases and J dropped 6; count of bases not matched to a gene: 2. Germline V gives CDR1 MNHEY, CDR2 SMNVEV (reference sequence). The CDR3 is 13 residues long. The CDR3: CASSLAGGNEQFF. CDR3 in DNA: TGTGCCAGCAGTTTGGCAGGGGGCAATGAGCAGTTCTTC.

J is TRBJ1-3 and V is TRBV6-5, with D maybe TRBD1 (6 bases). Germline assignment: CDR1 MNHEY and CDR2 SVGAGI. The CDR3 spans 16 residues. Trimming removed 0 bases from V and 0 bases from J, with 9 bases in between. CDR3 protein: CASSYSNRDSGNTIYF. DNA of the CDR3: TGTGCCAGCAGTTACTCTAACAGGGACTCTGGAAACACCATATATTTT.

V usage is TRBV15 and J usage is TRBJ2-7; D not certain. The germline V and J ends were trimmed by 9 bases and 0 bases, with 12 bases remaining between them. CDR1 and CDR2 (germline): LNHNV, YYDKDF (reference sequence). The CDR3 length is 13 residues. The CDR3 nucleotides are TGTGCCACGGGCCCCCTGGGCTCCTACGAGCAGTACTTC. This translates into CATGPLGSYEQYF.

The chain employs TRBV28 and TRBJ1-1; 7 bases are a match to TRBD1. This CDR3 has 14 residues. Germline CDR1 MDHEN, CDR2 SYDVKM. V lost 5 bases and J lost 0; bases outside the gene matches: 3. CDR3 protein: CASSPGQLNTEAFF. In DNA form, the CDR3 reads TGTGCCAGCAGTCCGGGACAGCTGAACACTGAAGCTTTCTTT.

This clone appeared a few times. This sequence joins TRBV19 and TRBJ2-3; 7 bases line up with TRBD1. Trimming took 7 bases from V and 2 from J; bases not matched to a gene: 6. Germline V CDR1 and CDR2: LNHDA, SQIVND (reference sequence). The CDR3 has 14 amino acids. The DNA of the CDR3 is TGTGCCAGTAAAACAGGGGTCTCCACAGATACGCAGTATTTT. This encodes CASKTGVSTDTQYF.

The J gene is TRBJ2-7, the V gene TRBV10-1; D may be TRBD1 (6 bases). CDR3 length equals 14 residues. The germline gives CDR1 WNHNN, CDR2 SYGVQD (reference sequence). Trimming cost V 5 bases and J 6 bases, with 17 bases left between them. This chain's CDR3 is CASSWDMAGSEQYF. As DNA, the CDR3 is TGCGCCAGCAGTTGGGACATGGCTGGAAGCGAGCAGTACTTC.

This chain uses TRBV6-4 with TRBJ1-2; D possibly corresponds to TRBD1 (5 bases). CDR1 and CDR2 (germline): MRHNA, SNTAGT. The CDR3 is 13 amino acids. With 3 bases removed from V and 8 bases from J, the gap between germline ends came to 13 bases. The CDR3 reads CASSESGLRGYTF. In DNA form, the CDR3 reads TGTGCCAGCAGTGAATCAGGGCTGCGGGGCTACACCTTC.

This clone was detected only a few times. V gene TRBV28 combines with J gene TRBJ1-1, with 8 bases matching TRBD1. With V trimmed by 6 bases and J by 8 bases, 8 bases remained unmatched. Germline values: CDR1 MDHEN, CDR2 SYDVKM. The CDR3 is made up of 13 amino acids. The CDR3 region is CASSLTGVTEAFF. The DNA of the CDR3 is TGTGCCAGCAGCTTGACAGGGGTAACCGAAGCTTTCTTT.

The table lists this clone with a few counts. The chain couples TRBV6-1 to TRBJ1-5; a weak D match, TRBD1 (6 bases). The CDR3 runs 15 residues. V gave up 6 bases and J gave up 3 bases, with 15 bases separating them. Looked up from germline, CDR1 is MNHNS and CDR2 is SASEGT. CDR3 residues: CASSPGGQPNQPQHF. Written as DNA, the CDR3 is TGTGCCAGCAGCCCAGGAGGACAGCCCAATCAGCCCCAGCATTTT.

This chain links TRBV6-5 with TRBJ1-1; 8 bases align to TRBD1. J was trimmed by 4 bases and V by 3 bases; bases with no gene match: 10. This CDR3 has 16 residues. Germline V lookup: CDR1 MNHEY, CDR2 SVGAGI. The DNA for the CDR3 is TGTGCCAGCAGTTATTTGGCAGGGGGCATGGGCACTGAAGCTTTCTTT. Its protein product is CASSYLAGGMGTEAFF.